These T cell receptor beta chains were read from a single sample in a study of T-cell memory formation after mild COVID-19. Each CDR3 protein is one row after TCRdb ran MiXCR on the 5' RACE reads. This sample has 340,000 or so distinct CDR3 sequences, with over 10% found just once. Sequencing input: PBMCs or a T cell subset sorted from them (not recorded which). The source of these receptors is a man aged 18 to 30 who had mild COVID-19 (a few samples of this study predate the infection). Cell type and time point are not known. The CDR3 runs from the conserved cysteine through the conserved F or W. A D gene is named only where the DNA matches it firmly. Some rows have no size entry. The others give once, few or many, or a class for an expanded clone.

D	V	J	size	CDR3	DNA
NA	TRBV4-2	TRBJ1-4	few	CASSQDRTSGKLFF	TGTGCCAGCAGCCAAGATCGGACATCGGGAAAACTGTTTTTT
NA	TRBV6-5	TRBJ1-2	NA	CASSYSGSNYGYTF	TGTGCCAGCAGTTACTCGGGCAGTAACTATGGCTACACCTTC
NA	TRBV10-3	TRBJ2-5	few	CAINRLVGETQYF	TGTGCCATCAATCGACTAGTTGGAGAGACCCAGTACTTC
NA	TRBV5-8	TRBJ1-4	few	CASRGVEKLFF	TGTGCCAGCAGGGGAGTCGAAAAACTGTTTTTT
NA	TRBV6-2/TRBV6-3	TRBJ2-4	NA	CASSKMTGRLAKNIQYF	TGTGCCAGCAGCAAGATGACAGGGAGGCTCGCCAAAAACATTCAGTACTTC
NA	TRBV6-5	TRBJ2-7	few	CASSYSTGPRLWQYF	TGTGCCAGCAGTTACTCGACGGGGCCTCGGTTGTGGCAGTACTTC
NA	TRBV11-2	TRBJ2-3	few	CASSLTAGRDTQYF	TGTGCCAGCAGCTTAACGGCGGGGCGGGATACGCAGTATTTT
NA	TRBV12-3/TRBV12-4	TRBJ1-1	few	CASNPNQGGGTEAFF	TGTGCCAGCAATCCCAACCAGGGCGGAGGGACTGAAGCTTTCTTT
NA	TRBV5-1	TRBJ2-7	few	CASSLEGLEQYF	TGCGCCAGCAGCTTGGAAGGTCTGGAGCAGTACTTC
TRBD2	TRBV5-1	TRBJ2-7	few	CASSPIPGTSSPYEQYF	TGCGCCAGCAGCCCTATTCCCGGGACTAGCAGCCCGTACGAGCAGTACTTC
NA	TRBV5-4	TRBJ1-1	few	CASRSTGNTEAFF	TGTGCCAGCAGATCGACAGGGAACACTGAAGCTTTCTTT
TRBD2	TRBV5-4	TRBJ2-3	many	CASSLVGLAGSTDTQYF	TGTGCCAGCAGCTTGGTGGGCCTAGCGGGAAGCACAGATACGCAGTATTTT
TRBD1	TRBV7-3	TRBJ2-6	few	CASSLRQGAAGANVLTF	TGTGCCAGCAGCCTCCGACAGGGGGCTGCTGGGGCCAACGTCCTGACTTTC
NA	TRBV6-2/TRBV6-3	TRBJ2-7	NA	CASSYRSTGNYEQYF	TGTGCCAGCAGTTACCGGTCAACAGGGAATTACGAGCAGTACTTC
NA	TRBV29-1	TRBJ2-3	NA	CSVEGTFRRKTSTDTQYF	TGCAGCGTTGAAGGGACCTTCCGGAGAAAGACTAGCACAGATACGCAGTATTTT
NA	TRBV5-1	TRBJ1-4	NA	CASSFGSNEKLFF	TGCGCCAGCAGCTTCGGAAGTAATGAAAAACTGTTTTTT
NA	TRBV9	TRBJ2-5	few	CASSAGHYQETQYF	TGTGCCAGCAGCGCGGGACACTACCAAGAGACCCAGTACTTC
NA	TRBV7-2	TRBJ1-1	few	CASRQGLRTEAFF	TGTGCCAGCAGACAGGGCCTAAGGACTGAAGCTTTCTTT
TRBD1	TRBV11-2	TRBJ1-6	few	CASSSYRGERSPLHF	TGTGCCAGCAGTTCCTACAGGGGTGAAAGGTCACCCCTCCACTTT
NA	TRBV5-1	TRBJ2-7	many	CASSLEGVEGHEQYF	TGCGCCAGCAGCTTGGAGGGGGTAGAGGGCCACGAGCAGTACTTC
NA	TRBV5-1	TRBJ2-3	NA	CASSSQGSSTDTQYF	TGCGCCAGCAGCTCCCAAGGATCTAGCACAGATACGCAGTATTTT
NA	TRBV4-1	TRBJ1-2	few	CASSQAGGDYGYTF	TGCGCCAGCAGCCAAGCGGGTGGGGACTATGGCTACACCTTC
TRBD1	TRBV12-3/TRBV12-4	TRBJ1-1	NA	CASTPGQVLYWTEAFF	TGTGCCAGCACCCCGGGACAGGTGTTATATTGGACTGAAGCTTTCTTT
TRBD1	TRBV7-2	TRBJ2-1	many	CASSLAGTAYNEQFF	TGTGCCAGCAGCTTAGCCGGGACAGCCTACAATGAGCAGTTCTTC
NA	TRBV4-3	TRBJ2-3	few	CASSSTFALISTDTQYF	TGCGCCAGCAGCTCCACCTTCGCGTTAATTAGCACAGATACGCAGTATTTT
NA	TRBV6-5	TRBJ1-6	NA	CASSYSVGEGTPLHF	TGTGCCAGCAGTTACTCGGTGGGGGAGGGAACACCCCTCCACTTT
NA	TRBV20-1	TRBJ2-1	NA	CSARQGRNEQFF	TGCAGTGCTAGACAGGGACGGAATGAGCAGTTCTTC
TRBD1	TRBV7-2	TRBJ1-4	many	CASKTGGNEKLFF	TGTGCCTCCAAGACAGGGGGTAATGAAAAACTGTTTTTT
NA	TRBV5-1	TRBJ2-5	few	CASSRDPPTQYF	TGCGCCAGCAGCCGGGACCCACCGACCCAGTACTTC